This T cell receptor (beta chain) was identified during a study of cytomegalovirus exposure and HLA in healthy donors. General observations from the study: Relative to equally common others, HLA-associated TCR beta chains showed greater clonal expansion in a later analysis. Within the data, a cluster of highly shared sequence variants was likely a sequencing artifact. CMV serostatus was the sole immune exposure data available. Most observed TCR sequences were rare, whereas some public TCRs were detected in many donors.

As concerns this clone: Its antigen remains unidentified.

This PCR relied on a set of 60 Vbeta primers and 13 Jbeta primers. This table comes from immunoSEQ multiplex PCR, and its TCRdb copy is limited to in-frame clones, with some not included. The table includes 200,000 to 250,000 clones, more than 85% detected once. This TCR derives from a woman between 18 and 30 years old in good health and CMV-seronegative. The sample taken for sequencing was PBMCs.

CDR3 protein: CASSLDGRQGGHGYTF. The DNA of the CDR3 is TGCGCCAGCAGCTTGGACGGGCGACAGGGGGGCCATGGCTACACCTTC. The chain employs TRBV5-1 and TRBJ1-2; TRBD1 matches at 9 bases. CDR3 length equals 16 residues. Germline values: CDR1 SGHRS, CDR2 YFSETQ. Trimming cost V 0 bases and J 6 bases; bases outside gene matches: 9.